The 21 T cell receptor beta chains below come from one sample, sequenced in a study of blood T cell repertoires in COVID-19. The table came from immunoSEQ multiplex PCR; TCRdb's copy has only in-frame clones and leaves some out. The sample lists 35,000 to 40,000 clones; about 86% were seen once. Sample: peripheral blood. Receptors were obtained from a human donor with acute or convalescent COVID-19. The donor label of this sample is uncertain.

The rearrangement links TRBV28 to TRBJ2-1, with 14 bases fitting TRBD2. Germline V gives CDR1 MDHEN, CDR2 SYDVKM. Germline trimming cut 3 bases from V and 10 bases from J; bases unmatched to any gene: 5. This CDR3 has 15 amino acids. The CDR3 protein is CASSLGLAGVGEQFF. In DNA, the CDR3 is TGTGCCAGCAGTTTGGGACTAGCGGGAGTAGGGGAGCAGTTCTTC.

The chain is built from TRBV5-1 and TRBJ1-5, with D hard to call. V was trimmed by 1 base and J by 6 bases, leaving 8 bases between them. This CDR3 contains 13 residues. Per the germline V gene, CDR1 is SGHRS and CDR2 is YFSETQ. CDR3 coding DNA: TGCGCCAGCAGCTTGACTCCCGGTCAGCCCCAGCATTTT. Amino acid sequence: CASSLTPGQPQHF.

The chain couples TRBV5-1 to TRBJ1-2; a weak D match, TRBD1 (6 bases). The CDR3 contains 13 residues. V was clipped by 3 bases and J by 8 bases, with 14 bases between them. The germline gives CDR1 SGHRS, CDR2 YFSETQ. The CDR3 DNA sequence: TGCGCCAGCAGCTCCCACGGGGGGCTCGGCTACACCTTC. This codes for CASSSHGGLGYTF.

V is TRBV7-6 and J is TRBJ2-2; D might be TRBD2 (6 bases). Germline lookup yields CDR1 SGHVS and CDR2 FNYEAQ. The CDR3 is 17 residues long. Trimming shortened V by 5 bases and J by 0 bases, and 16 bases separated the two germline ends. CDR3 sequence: CASSKLAPITNTGELFF. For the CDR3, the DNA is TGTGCCAGCAGCAAACTAGCCCCCATAACGAACACCGGGGAGCTGTTTTTT. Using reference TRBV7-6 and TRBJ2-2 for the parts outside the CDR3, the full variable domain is GAGVSQSPRYKVTKRGQDVALRCDPISGHVSLYWYRQALGQGPEFLTYFNYEAQQDKSGLPNDRFSAERPEGSISTLTIQRTEQRDSAMYRCASSKLAPITNTGELFFGEGSRLTVL.

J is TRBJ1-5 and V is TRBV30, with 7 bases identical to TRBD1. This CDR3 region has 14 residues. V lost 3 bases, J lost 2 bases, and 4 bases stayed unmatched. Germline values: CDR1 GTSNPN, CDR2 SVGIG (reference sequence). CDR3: CAWRGGRGNQPQHF. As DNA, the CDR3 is TGTGCCTGGAGAGGGGGCCGTGGCAATCAGCCCCAGCATTTT.

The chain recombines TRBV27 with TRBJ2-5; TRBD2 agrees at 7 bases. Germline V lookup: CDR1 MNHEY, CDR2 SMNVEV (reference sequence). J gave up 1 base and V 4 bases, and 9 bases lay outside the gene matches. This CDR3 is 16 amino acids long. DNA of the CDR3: TGTGCCAGCAGTTCCCGGGGTGGGAGGGGCCAAGAGACCCAGTACTTC. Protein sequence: CASSSRGGRGQETQYF.

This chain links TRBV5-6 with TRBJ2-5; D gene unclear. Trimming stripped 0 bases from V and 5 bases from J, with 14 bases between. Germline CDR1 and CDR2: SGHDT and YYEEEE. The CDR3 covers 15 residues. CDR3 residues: CASSLGLVPRETQYF. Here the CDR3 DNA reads TGTGCCAGCAGCTTGGGACTGGTCCCCCGGGAGACCCAGTACTTC.

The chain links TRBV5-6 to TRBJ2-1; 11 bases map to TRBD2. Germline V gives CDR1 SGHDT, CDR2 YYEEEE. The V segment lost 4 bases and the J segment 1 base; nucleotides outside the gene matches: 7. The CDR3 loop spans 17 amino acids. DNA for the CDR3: TGTGCCAGCAGCATAGGGACTAGCGGAATTTCCTACAATGAGCAGTTCTTC. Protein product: CASSIGTSGISYNEQFF.

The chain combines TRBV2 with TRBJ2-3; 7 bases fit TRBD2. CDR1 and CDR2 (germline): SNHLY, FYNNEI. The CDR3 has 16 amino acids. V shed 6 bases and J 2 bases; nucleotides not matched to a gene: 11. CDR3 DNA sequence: TGTGCCAGCAGCCTTGGGCTAGCGGTCTCCACAGATACGCAGTATTTT. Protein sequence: CASSLGLAVSTDTQYF.

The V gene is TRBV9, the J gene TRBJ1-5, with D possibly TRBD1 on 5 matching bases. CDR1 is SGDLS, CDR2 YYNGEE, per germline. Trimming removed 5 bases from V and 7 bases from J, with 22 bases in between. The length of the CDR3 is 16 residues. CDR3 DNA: TGTGCCAGCAGTGAGGCCGACAGCGTATTAGGCCAGCCCCAGCATTTT. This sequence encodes CASSEADSVLGQPQHF.

The CDR3 reads CASSVEAGGQLSGNTIYF. The CDR3 DNA sequence: TGTGCCAGCAGCGTAGAAGCGGGGGGACAGCTCTCTGGAAACACCATATATTTT. J is TRBJ1-3 and V is TRBV9; 7 bases fit TRBD1. V was pared by 0 bases and J by 0 bases, with 9 bases of the junction left unmatched. Germline lookup yields CDR1 SGDLS and CDR2 YYNGEE. The CDR3 spans 18 residues.

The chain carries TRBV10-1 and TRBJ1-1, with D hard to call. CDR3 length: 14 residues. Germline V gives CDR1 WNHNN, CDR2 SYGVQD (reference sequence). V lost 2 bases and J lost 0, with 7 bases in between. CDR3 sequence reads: CASSEAGLNTEAFF. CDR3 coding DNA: TGCGCCAGCAGTGAGGCAGGATTGAACACTGAAGCTTTCTTT.

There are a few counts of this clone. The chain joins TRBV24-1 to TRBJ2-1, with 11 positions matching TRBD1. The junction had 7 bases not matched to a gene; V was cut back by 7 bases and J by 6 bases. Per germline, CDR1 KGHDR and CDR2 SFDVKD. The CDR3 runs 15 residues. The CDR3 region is CATSPTGTGGNEQFF. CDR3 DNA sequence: TGTGCCACCAGCCCCACCGGGACAGGGGGCAATGAGCAGTTCTTC.

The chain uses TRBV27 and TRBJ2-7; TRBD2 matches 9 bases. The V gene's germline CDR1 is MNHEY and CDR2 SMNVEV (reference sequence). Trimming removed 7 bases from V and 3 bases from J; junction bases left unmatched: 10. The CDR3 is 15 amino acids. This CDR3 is CASTFIVAGDYEQYF. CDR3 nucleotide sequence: TGTGCCAGCACCTTCATTGTAGCGGGAGACTACGAGCAGTACTTC.

CDR3 sequence: CASSLLGQPGYEKLFF. CDR3 in DNA: TGTGCCAGCAGCTTACTAGGACAGCCGGGATATGAAAAACTGTTTTTT. The genes are TRBV11-2 and TRBJ1-4, with D possibly TRBD1 on 6 matching bases. Between the trimmed V and J ends, which lost 2 bases and 6 bases, there was a span of 16 bases. The CDR3 length is 16 residues. Looked up from germline, CDR1 is SGHAT and CDR2 is FQNNGV.

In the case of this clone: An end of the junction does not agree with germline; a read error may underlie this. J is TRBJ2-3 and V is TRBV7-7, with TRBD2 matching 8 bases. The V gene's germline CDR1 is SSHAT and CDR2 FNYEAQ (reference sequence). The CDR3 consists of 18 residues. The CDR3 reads CASSSSLDGRGEADTQYF. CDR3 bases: TGTGCTAGCAGCTCCTCACTCGACGGGCGGGGGGAGGCAGATACGCAGTATTTT.

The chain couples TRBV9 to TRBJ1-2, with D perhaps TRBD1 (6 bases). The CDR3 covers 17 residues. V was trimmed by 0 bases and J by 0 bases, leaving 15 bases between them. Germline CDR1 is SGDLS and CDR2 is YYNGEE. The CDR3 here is CASSVGTALQANYGYTF. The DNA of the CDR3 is TGTGCCAGCAGCGTAGGGACAGCCCTTCAAGCTAACTATGGCTACACCTTC. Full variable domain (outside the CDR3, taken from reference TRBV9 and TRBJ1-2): DSGVTQTPKHLITATGQRVTLRCSPRSGDLSVYWYQQSLDQGLQFLIQYYNGEERAKGNILERFSAQQFPDLHSELNLSSLELGDSALYFCASSVGTALQANYGYTFGSGTRLTVV.

The CDR3 protein is CASSLGLPSGANVLTF. The CDR3 coding sequence is TGTGCCAGCAGCCTTGGACTGCCCTCTGGGGCCAACGTCCTGACTTTC. This chain uses TRBV7-9 with TRBJ2-6; a possible D gene is TRBD2 (5 bases). The ends were cut back, 5 bases at V and 0 bases at J, with 11 bases in the middle. The CDR3 extends over 16 amino acids. Germline CDR1 is SEHNR and CDR2 is FQNEAQ (reference sequence).

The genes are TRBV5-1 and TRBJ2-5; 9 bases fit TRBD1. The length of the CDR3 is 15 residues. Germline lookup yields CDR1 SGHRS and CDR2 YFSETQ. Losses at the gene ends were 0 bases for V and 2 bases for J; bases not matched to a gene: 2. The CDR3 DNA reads TGCGCCAGCAGCTTGGGGGACAGGGATCAAGAGACCCAGTACTTC. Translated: CASSLGDRDQETQYF.

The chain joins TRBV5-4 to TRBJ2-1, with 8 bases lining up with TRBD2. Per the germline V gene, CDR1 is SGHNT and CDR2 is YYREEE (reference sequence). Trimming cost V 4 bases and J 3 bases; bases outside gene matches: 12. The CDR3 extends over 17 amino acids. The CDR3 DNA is TGTGCCAGCAGCCTACTAACGAGCGGGAGATACTACAATGAGCAGTTCTTC. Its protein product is CASSLLTSGRYYNEQFF.

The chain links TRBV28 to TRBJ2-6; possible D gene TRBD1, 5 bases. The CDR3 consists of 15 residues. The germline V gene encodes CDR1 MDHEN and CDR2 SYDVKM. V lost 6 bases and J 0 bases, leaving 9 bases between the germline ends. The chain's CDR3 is CASRSQGSGANVLTF. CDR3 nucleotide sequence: TGTGCCAGCAGAAGCCAGGGCTCTGGGGCCAACGTCCTGACTTTC.